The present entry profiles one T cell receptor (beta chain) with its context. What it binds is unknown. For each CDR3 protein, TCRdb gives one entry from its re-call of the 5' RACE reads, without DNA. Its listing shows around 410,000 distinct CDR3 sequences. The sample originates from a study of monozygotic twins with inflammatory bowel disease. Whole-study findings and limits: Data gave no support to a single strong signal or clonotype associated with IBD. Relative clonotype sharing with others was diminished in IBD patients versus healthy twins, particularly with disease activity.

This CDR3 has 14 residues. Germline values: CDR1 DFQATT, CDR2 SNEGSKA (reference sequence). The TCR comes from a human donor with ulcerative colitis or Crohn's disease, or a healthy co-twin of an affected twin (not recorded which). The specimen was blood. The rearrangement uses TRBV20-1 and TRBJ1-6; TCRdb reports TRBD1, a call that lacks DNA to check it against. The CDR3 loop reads CSAGEDSSNSPLHF.